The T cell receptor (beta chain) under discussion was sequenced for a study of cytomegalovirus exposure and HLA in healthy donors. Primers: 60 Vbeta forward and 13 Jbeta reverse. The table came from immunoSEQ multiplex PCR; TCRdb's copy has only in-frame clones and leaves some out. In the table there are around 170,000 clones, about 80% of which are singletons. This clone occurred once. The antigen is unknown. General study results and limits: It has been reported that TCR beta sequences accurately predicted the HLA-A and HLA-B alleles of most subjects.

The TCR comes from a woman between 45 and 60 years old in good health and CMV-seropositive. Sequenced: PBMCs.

CDR3 sequence (DNA): TGTGCCAGCGAGCGGCAAGTCGGCATTCAGTACTTC. It yields the protein CASERQVGIQYF. The chain is built from TRBV7-9 and TRBJ2-4; D may be TRBD2 (5 bases). From germline, CDR1 is SEHNR and CDR2 FQNEAQ (reference sequence). Trimming took off 8 bases at V and 9 bases at J, with 14 bases between the two ends. CDR3 length: 12 amino acids.